This is a list of T cell receptor beta chains from one sample in a study of HIV-infected patients and healthy controls. TCRdb itself ran the 5' RACE reads through MiXCR, one entry per CDR3 protein. The sample carries roughly 20,000 distinct CDR3 sequences, under 9% recorded once. The material sequenced was blood, taken during antiretroviral therapy. Every receptor here comes from an adult with HIV infection. Both conserved end residues are part of each CDR3. Each record gives: clone size, V gene, J gene, D gene, CDR3 DNA, CDR3 protein. A D gene is named only where the DNA matches it firmly. Clone size appears in some rows only: once, few, many, or a class for an expanded clone.

many	TRBV29-1	TRBJ2-1	-	TGCAGCGTTCCCAAAAAAGACTACTACAATGAGCAGTTCTTC	CSVPKKDYYNEQFF
many	TRBV28	TRBJ1-5	-	TGTGCCAGCAGTCAAGGGTCTGGGGGCAATCAGCCCCAGCATTTT	CASSQGSGGNQPQHF
many	TRBV7-9	TRBJ1-2	-	TGTGCCAGCAGCTCCCAGGATGGGGCCTATGGCTACACCTTC	CASSSQDGAYGYTF
many	TRBV11-2	TRBJ2-5	-	TGTGCCAGCAGCACCAATCAAGAGACCCAGTACTTC	CASSTNQETQYF
-	TRBV28	TRBJ1-5	-	TGTGCCAGCAGCGGACGGAGCAATCAGCCCCAGCATTTT	CASSGRSNQPQHF
medium-sized	TRBV28	TRBJ1-1	TRBD1	TGTGCCAGCAGATACAGGGGGCGAAGCACTGAAGCTTTCTTT	CASRYRGRSTEAFF
many	TRBV6-5	TRBJ1-1	-	TGTGCCAGCAGTTACGGAACAGGGAGGACTGAAGCTTTCTTT	CASSYGTGRTEAFF
many	TRBV27	TRBJ1-1	TRBD1	TGTGCCAGCAGCTTCGACAGGGCTTTTGAAGCTTTCTTT	CASSFDRAFEAFF
-	TRBV5-4	TRBJ2-5	TRBD1	TGTGCCAGCAGCAGGACAGGTCTACAAGAGACCCAGTACTTC	CASSRTGLQETQYF
-	TRBV28	TRBJ1-5	-	TGTGCCAGCAGCCCCGACGGGAATAGCAATCAGCCCCAGCATTTT	CASSPDGNSNQPQHF
many	TRBV5-1	TRBJ1-2	-	TGCGCCAGCAGTTCAACAGGGAATAACTATGGCTACACCTTC	CASSSTGNNYGYTF
many	TRBV2	TRBJ2-5	-	TGTGCCAGCAGTGTCGGGGGTAGAGAGACCCAGTACTTC	CASSVGGRETQYF
-	TRBV19	TRBJ1-5	-	TGTGCCAGTAATGGCAGGAGCAATCAGCCCCAGCATTTT	CASNGRSNQPQHF
many	TRBV10-2	TRBJ1-2	TRBD1	TGCGCCAGCACATCGACAGGGACCTATGGCTACACCTTC	CASTSTGTYGYTF
few	TRBV19	TRBJ2-3	TRBD2	TGTGCCAGTACCCCGCGACGCCGGACTAGCGGGGTTGATACGCAGTATTTT	CASTPRRRTSGVDTQYF
many	TRBV14	TRBJ1-4	-	TGTGCCAGCAGCCCAAGGGGATCTAATGAAAAACTGTTTTTT	CASSPRGSNEKLFF
many	TRBV30	TRBJ2-1	-	TGTGCCTGGGGCGCAAGCGGAGAGCAGTTCTTC	CAWGASGEQFF
many	TRBV29-1	TRBJ1-1	-	TGCAGCGTTGAGTTACAGGGCGCGAACACTGAAGCTTTCTTT	CSVELQGANTEAFF
many	TRBV10-3	TRBJ2-2	-	TGTGCCATCAGTGAGGGTCACTTGAACACCGGGGAGCTGTTTTTT	CAISEGHLNTGELFF
many	TRBV10-3	TRBJ2-1	TRBD2	TGTGCCATCCGGGGCGGGGGCTACAATGAGCAGTTCTTC	CAIRGGGYNEQFF
many	TRBV20-1	TRBJ2-3	TRBD1	TGCAGTGCGGTAAAACAGGGGGGTTTTGGAGATACGCAGTATTTT	CSAVKQGGFGDTQYF
many	TRBV28	TRBJ1-3	-	TGTGCCAGCAGTTTATTTGCAGGTATAGGAAACACCATATATTTT	CASSLFAGIGNTIYF
-	TRBV30	TRBJ2-3	TRBD1	TGTGCCTGGACAGGGGGCACCTTCACAGATACGCAGTATTTT	CAWTGGTFTDTQYF
many	TRBV5-6	TRBJ2-4	-	TGTGCCAGCAGCAGACAGATTCTAGCCAAAAACATTCAGTACTTC	CASSRQILAKNIQYF
many	TRBV7-9	TRBJ2-1	-	TGTGCCAGCAGCTTAGTCACGCGGGAACTTTACAATGAGCAGTTCTTC	CASSLVTRELYNEQFF
many	TRBV4-2	TRBJ1-3	-	TGTGCCAGCAGCCAAGATCAATCGGGGAAGAGAAACACCATATATTTT	CASSQDQSGKRNTIYF
few	TRBV6-6	TRBJ1-3	TRBD1	TGTGCCAGCAGTCCAGGGCGGGGACAGAGATCTGGAAACACCATATATTTT	CASSPGRGQRSGNTIYF
many	TRBV7-2	TRBJ2-2	-	TGTGCCAGCAGCCTCTTACTCACCGGGGAGCTGTTTTTT	CASSLLLTGELFF
many	TRBV5-1	TRBJ2-3	TRBD1	TGCGCCAGCAGCTTCGACAGGGGGGAGCCAGATACGCAGTATTTT	CASSFDRGEPDTQYF
few	TRBV3-1	TRBJ2-7	-	TGTGCCAGCAGCCAAGATGGGGTTTACTACGAGCAGTACTTC	CASSQDGVYYEQYF
many	TRBV20-1	TRBJ2-3	-	TGCAGTGCTAGAATCGGGGGAGAAAATACGCAGTATTTT	CSARIGGENTQYF
-	TRBV18	TRBJ1-2	-	TGTGCCAGCTCACCCGAGGACCCTACGGGGTATGGCTACACCTTC	CASSPEDPTGYGYTF
many	TRBV10-1	TRBJ2-7	TRBD2	TGCGCCAGCAGTGAGTCGGGAGGGGTCCTCTACGAGCAGTACTTC	CASSESGGVLYEQYF
many	TRBV10-3	TRBJ2-1	TRBD2	TGTGCCATCAGTGATGGGTGGACTAGCGGGAGGAGGGACAATGAGCAGTTCTTC	CAISDGWTSGRRDNEQFF
many	TRBV27	TRBJ1-1	-	TGTGCCAGCAGTTTATGGGCAGGGGTCACTGAAGCTTTCTTT	CASSLWAGVTEAFF
many	TRBV5-4	TRBJ1-1	-	TGTGCCAGCAGCCTACAGGGAGGATTTGCTGAAGCTTTCTTT	CASSLQGGFAEAFF
many	TRBV9	TRBJ2-5	-	TGTGCCAGCAGCCCATCGGAAGAGACCCAGTACTTC	CASSPSEETQYF
many	TRBV6-6	TRBJ1-1	TRBD1	TGTGCCAGCAGACTGGACAGGGGGACCCCCGAAGCTTTCTTT	CASRLDRGTPEAFF